The 11 T cell receptor beta chains presented below share a single source sample, sequenced in a study of cytomegalovirus exposure and HLA in healthy donors. Primers: 60 Vbeta forward and 13 Jbeta reverse. Sequenced by immunoSEQ multiplex PCR; TCRdb stores in-frame clones only, minus some. The sample yields 150,000 or so clones, roughly 73% seen once. Material for sequencing was PBMCs. The receptors here all came from a man aged 18 to 35 in good health and CMV-seropositive.

The V call is TRBV29-1, the J call TRBJ1-1; D remains unclear. Germline V gene data show CDR1 as SQVTM and CDR2 as ANQGSEA. The CDR3 contains 12 residues. Trimming shortened V by 6 bases and J by 1 base, and 9 bases separated the two germline ends. The CDR3 loop reads CSVLRQNTEAFF. CDR3 DNA: TGCAGCGTCCTGCGGCAGAACACTGAAGCTTTCTTT. Full variable domain (missing parts from reference TRBV29-1 and TRBJ1-1): SAVISQKPSRDICQRGTSLTIQCQVDSQVTMMFWYRQQPGQSLTLIATANQGSEATYESGFVIDKFPISRPNLTFSTLTVSNMSPEDSSIYLCSVLRQNTEAFFGQGTRLTVV.

V gene TRBV7-9 combines with J gene TRBJ1-2, with 7 bases matching TRBD1. The CDR3 has 14 amino acids. Germline CDR1 SEHNR, CDR2 FQNEAQ (reference sequence). Trimming took 4 bases from V and 6 from J; bases not matched to a gene: 8. The DNA for the CDR3 is TGTGCCAGCAGCTGGACAGGAGCTTCGGATGGCTACACCTTC. It translates to CASSWTGASDGYTF.

The chain couples TRBV2 to TRBJ2-7; 9 bases map to TRBD2. This CDR3 is 14 amino acids long. Germline V gives CDR1 SNHLY, CDR2 FYNNEI. Losses at the gene ends were 8 bases for V and 3 bases for J; bases not matched to a gene: 8. This CDR3 is CASGSGRNNYEQYF. The CDR3, as DNA: TGTGCCAGCGGTAGCGGGAGAAATAACTACGAGCAGTACTTC.

The chain links TRBV18 to TRBJ2-3; TRBD2 matches 8 bases. Per germline, CDR1 KGHSH and CDR2 LQKENI. The CDR3 contains 16 residues. Trimming cost V 1 base and J 5 bases; bases outside gene matches: 8. The CDR3 loop is CASSPRGNRGGDTQYF. The DNA of the CDR3 is TGTGCCAGCTCACCACGAGGCAATCGGGGGGGAGATACGCAGTATTTT.

This chain links TRBV28 with TRBJ1-1; 9 bases match TRBD1. The CDR3 consists of 13 residues. Looked up from germline, CDR1 is MDHEN and CDR2 is SYDVKM. Losses at the gene ends were 8 bases for V and 3 bases for J; bases not matched to a gene: 4. Written as DNA, the CDR3 is TGTGCCAGCGGGACAGGGCTGGACACTGAAGCTTTCTTT. Protein sequence: CASGTGLDTEAFF.

The chain couples TRBV25-1 to TRBJ2-7; perhaps TRBD2 as D (7 bases). This CDR3 spans 14 amino acids. Germline CDR1 reads MGHDK; CDR2 reads SYGVNS. V was trimmed by 3 bases and J by 4 bases, leaving 13 bases between them. DNA of the CDR3: TGTGCCAGCAGTGATTCGGGGGGCGCTTACGAGCAGTACTTC. Its protein product is CASSDSGGAYEQYF.

This clone was counted only a few times. The V and J genes are TRBV7-3 and TRBJ2-2; possibly TRBD1 for D (5 bases). Germline V lookup: CDR1 SGHTA, CDR2 FQGTGA. Between the trimmed V and J ends, which lost 2 bases and 0 bases, there was a span of 13 bases. There are 17 residues in the CDR3. The CDR3 region is CASSLGPQGTNTGELFF. The CDR3 coding sequence is TGTGCCAGCAGCTTAGGTCCGCAGGGTACGAACACCGGGGAGCTGTTTTTT.

In its sample, this clone was seen once. The CDR3 DNA sequence: TGTGCCAGCTCACCCGACAGGGGCCTTAACTATGGCTACACCTTC. It translates to CASSPDRGLNYGYTF. The chain links TRBV18 to TRBJ1-2; 8 nucleotides match TRBD1. Germline V gives CDR1 KGHSH, CDR2 LQKENI. V was pared by 3 bases and J by 1 base, with 4 bases of the junction left unmatched. This CDR3 has 15 amino acids.

The CDR3 nucleotides are TGTGCCAGCAGCTTGGGGGGACTAGAAGACGAGCAGTACTTC. Protein: CASSLGGLEDEQYF. V and J are TRBV6-6 and TRBJ2-7, with TRBD2 matching 8 bases. The CDR3 has 14 amino acids. Losses at the gene ends were 6 bases for V and 5 bases for J; bases not matched to a gene: 9. Germline CDR1 is MNHNY and CDR2 is SVGAGI (reference sequence).

The gene calls are TRBV28 and TRBJ1-2; the D gene is possibly TRBD1 (6 bases). Between the trimmed V and J ends, which lost 6 bases and 4 bases, there was a span of 18 bases. This CDR3 region has 15 residues. Germline loops: CDR1 MDHEN, CDR2 SYDVKM. The CDR3 sequence is CASSTTGSRIYGYTF. The CDR3 DNA reads TGTGCCAGCAGCACTACAGGGTCGAGGATCTATGGCTACACCTTC.

The V call is TRBV7-8, the J call TRBJ2-7; TRBD1 matches at 8 bases. The germline V gene encodes CDR1 SGHVS and CDR2 FQNEAQ. This CDR3 is built from 16 residues. Trimming removed 1 base from V and 0 bases from J; junction bases left unmatched: 5. CDR3 protein: CASSLEGQVSSYEQYF. For the CDR3, the DNA is TGTGCCAGCAGCTTAGAGGGACAGGTGTCCTCCTACGAGCAGTACTTC.